The clone carrying this T cell receptor beta chain was found once. V dropped 4 bases and J dropped 4; count of bases not matched to a gene: 4. The CDR3 covers 16 residues. The germline CDR1 and CDR2 sequences are SGHVS and FQNEAQ. Sequencing used immunoSEQ multiplex PCR; TCRdb keeps in-frame clones, though not all of them. This table holds about 130,000 clones, roughly 90% found once. This entry comes from a study of cytomegalovirus exposure and HLA in healthy donors. This clonotype was sampled from a man aged 25-45 years in good health and CMV-seronegative. The sample taken for sequencing was PBMCs. This rearrangement joins TRBV7-8 to TRBJ2-3; 14 bases line up with TRBD2. CDR3 bases: TGTGCCAGCAGCTCCCGACTAGCGGGGGGGGCAGATACGCAGTATTTT. Protein product: CASSSRLAGGADTQYF.